Listed here are 24 T cell receptor beta chains from one sample, sequenced in a study of T cell repertoires in cytomegalovirus infection. TCRdb independently ran MiXCR on the reads; one entry per CDR3 protein. The repertoire holds approximately 500,000 distinct CDR3 sequences, more than 20% seen once, with less than 15% in the top ten. The material sequenced was PBMCs. The origin of the receptors is a human donor in good health (CMV status not recorded). Some clones in this sample may be carry-over from other donors' samples.

This clonotype was counted a few times. The chain recombines TRBV10-3 with TRBJ1-1; D unresolved. This CDR3 has 15 amino acids. The V and J ends lost 3 bases and 4 bases respectively, with 15 bases between them. The germline gives CDR1 ENHRY, CDR2 SYGVKD. The CDR3, as DNA: TGTGCCATCAGTGATTGGCGCACAAGAGGCACTGAAGCTTTCTTT. It translates to CAISDWRTRGTEAFF.

The rearrangement links TRBV7-9 to TRBJ2-6, with 9 positions matching TRBD1. The V gene end was trimmed by 2 bases and the J gene end by 0 bases; junction bases not matched to a gene: 5. The CDR3 spans 18 residues. Germline V gives CDR1 SEHNR, CDR2 FQNEAQ (reference sequence). CDR3 sequence: CASSLRGQGSSGANVLTF. The CDR3 DNA sequence: TGTGCCAGCAGCTTAAGGGGACAGGGATCCTCTGGGGCCAACGTCCTGACTTTC.

This clonotype is a singleton in its sample. The chain is built from TRBV28 and TRBJ1-2; TRBD1 is a possible D gene (5 bases). CDR1 is MDHEN and CDR2 is SYDVKM in the germline V gene. This CDR3 contains 14 residues. Trimming cost V 3 bases and J 4 bases, with 12 bases left between them. CDR3 in DNA: TGTGCCAGCAGTTTGCCCCTTGACAGCTATGGCTACACCTTC. Protein sequence: CASSLPLDSYGYTF.

V usage is TRBV7-2 and J usage is TRBJ1-6, with D uncertain. V lost 0 bases and J lost 7, with 13 bases in between. The CDR3 consists of 16 residues. Per the germline V gene, CDR1 is SGHTA and CDR2 is FQGNSA. The CDR3 loop is CASSLARQYLNSPLHF. CDR3 bases: TGTGCCAGCAGCTTAGCGAGGCAATACTTGAATTCACCCCTCCACTTT.

V and J are TRBV20-1 and TRBJ2-2, with 9 bases matching TRBD2. Trimming took 1 base from V and 6 from J; bases not matched to a gene: 6. This CDR3 spans 15 amino acids. Per germline, CDR1 DFQATT and CDR2 SNEGSKA (reference sequence). The CDR3 DNA reads as TGCAGTGCTAGAGTCGCGGGAGGGCCAGCCGGGGAGCTGTTTTTT. Protein sequence: CSARVAGGPAGELFF.

This clonotype was recorded a few times. V gene TRBV24-1 combines with J gene TRBJ2-3; D is undetermined. The CDR3 length is 17 residues. The germline gives CDR1 KGHDR, CDR2 SFDVKD. The germline V and J ends were trimmed by 4 bases and 6 bases, with 22 bases remaining between them. CDR3 sequence: CATSDPARAPSPDTQYF. As DNA, the CDR3 is TGTGCCACCAGTGACCCTGCCCGGGCCCCAAGCCCTGATACGCAGTATTTT.

This chain links TRBV5-1 with TRBJ1-3, with 12 bases fitting TRBD1. Germline lookup yields CDR1 SGHRS and CDR2 YFSETQ. Unmatched junction bases numbered 2, after V lost 5 bases and J lost 2 bases. The length of the CDR3 is 15 residues. The CDR3 is CASRRDRGPGNTIYF. The CDR3 region has the DNA TGCGCCAGCAGACGGGACAGGGGGCCTGGAAACACCATATATTTT.

The CDR3 coding sequence is TGCAGCGTTGCGGGCGGGGAGCAGTACTTC. This gives the protein CSVAGGEQYF. This rearrangement joins TRBV29-1 to TRBJ2-7, with D possibly being TRBD2 (5 bases). The V end lost 4 bases, the J end lost 7 bases, and 8 bases lay between the germline ends. The CDR3 sequence is 10 residues long. Germline values: CDR1 SQVTM, CDR2 ANQGSEA.

This clonotype occurred many times. This chain uses TRBV7-2 with TRBJ2-1; the D gene is possibly TRBD2 (5 bases). The CDR3 length is 14 residues. V gave up 5 bases and J gave up 8 bases, with 16 bases separating them. CDR1 SGHTA and CDR2 FQGNSA come from the germline V gene. The CDR3 loop reads CASSDGGPRDEQFF. The DNA for the CDR3 is TGTGCCAGCAGCGATGGCGGTCCGAGGGATGAGCAGTTCTTC.

V and J are TRBV18 and TRBJ2-5; no definite D call. There are 13 residues in the CDR3. Germline CDR1 is KGHSH and CDR2 is LQKENI. The V and J ends lost 5 bases and 1 base respectively, with 8 bases between them. The CDR3 loop reads CASSVKTQETQYF. CDR3 nucleotides: TGTGCCAGCTCAGTCAAAACCCAAGAGACCCAGTACTTC.

This clonotype has just a few counts. The rearrangement uses TRBV4-3 and TRBJ2-3; unclear D gene. V gave up 1 base and J gave up 5 bases, with 7 bases separating them. The CDR3 covers 13 residues. Germline assignment: CDR1 LGHNA and CDR2 YSLEER. The CDR3 bases are TGCGCCAGCAGCCAAGGGGGATTAGATACGCAGTATTTT. Translated: CASSQGGLDTQYF.

This clonotype was detected many times. The rearrangement joins TRBV7-9 to TRBJ2-7; 12 nucleotides agree with TRBD1. CDR1 and CDR2 (germline): SEHNR, FQNEAQ (reference sequence). V gave up 4 bases and J gave up 6 bases; unmatched junction bases: 4. This CDR3 spans 14 amino acids. Here the CDR3 reads CASSSRDRGLEQYV. In DNA, the CDR3 is TGTGCCAGCAGCTCCCGGGACAGGGGGCTCGAGCAGTACGTC.

This clonotype was recorded at least ten times. The chain employs TRBV10-3 and TRBJ1-5; D call uncertain. Germline assignment: CDR1 ENHRY and CDR2 SYGVKD. Deletions cut 10 bases from V and 0 bases from J, with 13 bases between. The CDR3 contains 14 residues. As DNA, the CDR3 is TGTGCCACCCTAGCAGATTTTAGCAATCAGCCCCAGCATTTT. It translates to CATLADFSNQPQHF.

This clonotype was picked up a small number of times. The chain has TRBV3-1 and TRBJ1-5; no reliable D call. Trimming removed 0 bases at V and 3 bases at J, with 9 bases between. The CDR3 length is 15 residues. Germline CDR1 is LGHDT and CDR2 is YNNKEL (reference sequence). CDR3 protein: CASSQEGSSNQPQHF. The CDR3, as DNA: TGTGCCAGCAGCCAAGAAGGGTCCTCCAATCAGCCCCAGCATTTT. Filled out from reference TRBV3-1 and TRBJ1-5, the complete variable domain reads DTAVSQTPKYLVTQMGNDKSIKCEQNLGHDTMYWYKQDSKKFLKIMFSYNNKELIINETVPNRFSPKSPDKAHLNLHINSLELGDSAVYFCASSQEGSSNQPQHFGDGTRLSIL.

This clonotype was detected a few times. The chain recombines TRBV27 with TRBJ1-4; D unresolved. Trimming stripped 3 bases from V and 7 bases from J, with 12 bases between. The length of the CDR3 is 14 residues. Germline V gene data show CDR1 as MNHEY and CDR2 as SMNVEV (reference sequence). The CDR3 spells CASSFKGVGEKLFF. CDR3 in DNA: TGTGCCAGCAGTTTCAAGGGCGTTGGTGAAAAACTGTTTTTT.

V gene TRBV5-1 combines with J gene TRBJ2-5, with TRBD2 matching 10 bases. The CDR3 spans 14 residues. Germline V gene sequence: CDR1 SGHRS, CDR2 YFSETQ. Unmatched junction bases numbered 3, after V lost 5 bases and J lost 2 bases. CDR3 amino acids: CASRGSGRQETQYF. In nucleotides, the CDR3 is TGCGCCAGCAGAGGTAGCGGGAGGCAAGAGACCCAGTACTTC.

The rearrangement joins TRBV14 to TRBJ2-2, with TRBD2 matching over 13 bases. Germline CDR1 SGHDN, CDR2 FVKESK. Trimming took 5 bases from V and 7 from J; bases not matched to a gene: 7. CDR3 length: 16 residues. The CDR3 DNA reads TGTGCCAGCAGCTCTACCGGGACTAGCGGGATCGGGGAGCTGTTTTTT. It encodes CASSSTGTSGIGELFF.

This chain connects TRBV4-2 to TRBJ2-7, with 12 bases identical to TRBD2. Trimming removed 1 base from V and 0 bases from J; junction bases left unmatched: 4. Per the germline V gene, CDR1 is LGHNA and CDR2 is YNFKEQ. This CDR3 comprises 17 residues. The CDR3, as DNA: TGTGCCAGCAGCCAAGGACTAGCGGGAGCGGTCTCCTACGAGCAGTACTTC. It encodes CASSQGLAGAVSYEQYF.

This rearrangement joins TRBV10-3 to TRBJ1-1, with 8 positions matching TRBD1. This CDR3 region has 13 residues. Germline-derived CDR1 and CDR2 are ENHRY and SYGVKD. The ends lost 2 bases at V and 8 bases at J; junction bases unmatched: 4. CDR3 sequence (DNA): TGTGCCATCAGTGAGCCAGGACAGGGAGAAGCTTTCTTT. Its translation: CAISEPGQGEAFF.

The chain recombines TRBV19 with TRBJ1-2; TRBD1 agrees at 8 bases. Germline lookup yields CDR1 LNHDA and CDR2 SQIVND (reference sequence). The CDR3 totals 14 residues. With 1 base clipped from V and 8 bases from J, the junction kept 6 bases outside the gene matches. The CDR3 DNA is TGTGCCAGTAGTATAGGCGGACAGGGAGGCGGCTACACCTTC. This gives the protein CASSIGGQGGGYTF.

This clonotype was observed many times. V usage is TRBV7-8 and J usage is TRBJ2-1; D is perhaps TRBD1 (7 bases). Germline V lookup: CDR1 SGHVS, CDR2 FQNEAQ. Trimming took 1 base from V and 15 from J, leaving 22 bases between them. The CDR3 extends over 15 amino acids. CDR3 nucleotides: TGTGCCAGCAGCTTAGGGCGGGGACAGATACCGCTCGGGTTCTTC. It specifies CASSLGRGQIPLGFF.

The V and J genes are TRBV29-1 and TRBJ1-1; no clear D gene. Germline V CDR1 and CDR2: SQVTM, ANQGSEA. CDR3 size: 11 residues. V was clipped by 5 bases and J by 0 bases, with 4 bases between them. CDR3 DNA sequence: TGCAGCGTTAGAATGAACACTGAAGCTTTCTTT. Translating gives CSVRMNTEAFF.

This clonotype turned up a few times. The chain is built from TRBV6-1 and TRBJ1-1, with TRBD1 identical over 9 bases. CDR1 is MNHNS and CDR2 is SASEGT in the germline V gene. Trimming took 6 bases from V and 6 from J; bases not matched to a gene: 8. The CDR3 runs 14 residues. The CDR3 region is CASRMGTGIAEAFF. The CDR3 DNA is TGTGCCAGCAGGATGGGGACAGGGATCGCTGAAGCTTTCTTT.

The chain joins TRBV24-1 to TRBJ1-2; D gene ambiguous. CDR3 length: 14 amino acids. Germline values: CDR1 KGHDR, CDR2 SFDVKD. Trimming removed 0 bases at V and 5 bases at J, with 9 bases between. Written as DNA, the CDR3 is TGTGCCACCAGTGATTTGACGACGGGATATGGCTACACCTTC. Amino acid sequence: CATSDLTTGYGYTF.